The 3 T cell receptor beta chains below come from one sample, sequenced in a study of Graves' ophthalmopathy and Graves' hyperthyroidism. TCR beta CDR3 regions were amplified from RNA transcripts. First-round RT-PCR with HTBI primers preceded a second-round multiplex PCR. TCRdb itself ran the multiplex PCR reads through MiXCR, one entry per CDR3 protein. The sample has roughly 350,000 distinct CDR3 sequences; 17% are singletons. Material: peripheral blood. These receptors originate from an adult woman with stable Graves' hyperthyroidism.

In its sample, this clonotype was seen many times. The CDR3: CASSPRAGTSYEQYF. The DNA of the CDR3 is TGTGCCAGCTCACCAAGGGCGGGGACCTCCTACGAGCAGTACTTC. The V call is TRBV18, the J call TRBJ2-7; TRBD2 is a possible D gene (6 bases). The CDR3 sequence is 15 residues long. Germline V CDR1 and CDR2: KGHSH, LQKENI. V lost 2 bases and J 0 bases, leaving 11 bases between the germline ends.

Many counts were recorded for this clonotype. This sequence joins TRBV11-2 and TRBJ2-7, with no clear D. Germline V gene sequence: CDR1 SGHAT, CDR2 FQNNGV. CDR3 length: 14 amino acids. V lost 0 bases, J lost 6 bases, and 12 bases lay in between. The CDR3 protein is CASSLDEVVAEQYF. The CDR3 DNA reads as TGTGCCAGCAGCTTAGATGAAGTAGTTGCCGAGCAGTACTTC.

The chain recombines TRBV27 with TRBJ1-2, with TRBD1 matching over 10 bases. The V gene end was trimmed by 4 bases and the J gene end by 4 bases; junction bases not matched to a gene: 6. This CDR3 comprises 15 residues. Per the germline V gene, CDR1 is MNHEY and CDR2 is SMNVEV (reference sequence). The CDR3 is CASSWGGTGAYGYTF. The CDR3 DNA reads TGTGCCAGCAGTTGGGGCGGGACAGGGGCCTATGGCTACACCTTC.